This T cell receptor beta chain came from a study of T cell changes during pregnancy in multiple sclerosis. Only in-frame clones appear in the TCRdb table, and some are missing; sequencing was by immunoSEQ multiplex PCR. The table lists approximately 12,000 clones, about 90% of them singletons, with 9.5% to 15% in the top ten. Germline CDR1 and CDR2: SEHNR and FQNEAQ (reference sequence). This CDR3 has 13 residues. The TCR comes from a female donor in good health, enrolled as a control in a pregnancy study. The sequencing used CD8+ T cells from peripheral blood mononuclear cells, collected after pregnancy. This chain uses TRBV7-9 with TRBJ2-5, with D hard to call. The better agreement between TRBJ2-7 and the DNA end casts doubt on the J call. As DNA, the CDR3 is TGTGCCAGCAGCTTAGCCCTCGGCGGCGAGCAGTACTTC. It translates to CASSLALGGEQYF.